This passage covers 14 T cell receptor beta chains from one sample sequenced in a study of somatic mutations in cytotoxic T cells in rheumatoid arthritis. Generated by immunoSEQ multiplex PCR, the TCRdb table keeps only in-frame clones and is missing some. Seen here are just over 30,000 clones, 82% observed once, and the top ten hold just under 8.5%. The sample comprised CD8+ T cells sorted from blood. Every receptor here comes from an adult with rheumatoid arthritis.

The genes are TRBV28 and TRBJ1-5; D perhaps matches TRBD1 (6 bases). Deletions cut 5 bases from V and 6 bases from J, with 14 bases between. The CDR3 runs 14 residues. Germline V lookup: CDR1 MDHEN, CDR2 SYDVKM. The CDR3 sequence is CASSPPGASQPQHF. CDR3 DNA: TGTGCCAGCAGTCCGCCGGGGGCCAGTCAGCCCCAGCATTTT.

The chain joins TRBV4-2 to TRBJ1-3; possible D gene TRBD1, 5 bases. In germline, CDR1 is LGHNA, CDR2 YNFKEQ. Trimming removed 4 bases from V and 2 bases from J, with 24 bases in between. The CDR3 has 19 amino acids. The DNA for the CDR3 is TGTGCCAGCAGCCCTGGCCCTGGGGGTGGGGGTTGGGCTGGAAACACCATATATTTT. This translates into CASSPGPGGGGWAGNTIYF.

This clone showed up just once. The rearrangement links TRBV6-4 to TRBJ2-1; possible D gene TRBD2, 7 bases. V gave up 2 bases and J gave up 9 bases, with 14 bases separating them. This CDR3 is 14 amino acids long. Germline V lookup: CDR1 MRHNA, CDR2 SNTAGT. The CDR3: CASSDGGGASEQFF. DNA of the CDR3: TGTGCCAGCAGTGACGGAGGGGGGGCCAGTGAGCAGTTCTTC.

V and J are TRBV30 and TRBJ1-2; no definite D call. Trimming pared 6 bases from V and 6 bases from J, leaving 2 bases between. Germline CDR1 is GTSNPN and CDR2 is SVGIG (reference sequence). The CDR3 is 8 residues long. CDR3 DNA sequence: TGTGCCTGCAATGGCTACACCTTC. Its translation is CACNGYTF.

The V gene is TRBV4-1, the J gene TRBJ2-7; 11 positions agree with TRBD1. The germline CDR1 and CDR2 sequences are MGHRA and YSYEKL. The J segment lost 5 bases and the V segment lost 3 bases, leaving 6 bases of the junction unmatched. This CDR3 contains 15 residues. The CDR3 protein is CASSQTGTGGDEQYF. CDR3 DNA sequence: TGCGCCAGCAGCCAGACCGGGACAGGGGGGGACGAGCAGTACTTC.

V gene TRBV6-4 combines with J gene TRBJ2-3, with no clear D. CDR3 length: 14 residues. Deletions cut 0 bases from V and 1 base from J, with 5 bases between. Germline CDR1 and CDR2: MRHNA and SNTAGT. DNA of the CDR3: TGTGCCAGCAGTGACTCGAAAGGCACAGATACGCAGTATTTT. It yields the protein CASSDSKGTDTQYF.

The chain uses TRBV7-6 and TRBJ1-2; D not certain. Trimming took 1 base from V and 3 from J, leaving 15 bases between them. Germline V lookup: CDR1 SGHVS, CDR2 FNYEAQ. The CDR3 runs to 16 residues. The CDR3 region has the DNA TGTGCCAGCAGCTTAGAGGCAGGCCGCTACCACTATGGCTACACCTTC. Encoded protein: CASSLEAGRYHYGYTF.

The chain has TRBV6-4 and TRBJ1-2; D not certain. V dropped 1 base and J dropped 4 bases, with 13 bases sitting between them. This CDR3 has 15 amino acids. Germline CDR1 is MRHNA and CDR2 is SNTAGT. The CDR3 nucleotides are TGTGCCAGCAGTGACTTAGGCAAAACTGCCTATGGCTACACCTTC. Translation gives CASSDLGKTAYGYTF.

V is TRBV15 and J is TRBJ1-5, with D hard to call. V lost 2 bases and J lost 6, with 14 bases in between. This CDR3 is built from 15 residues. Germline CDR1 is LNHNV and CDR2 is YYDKDF (reference sequence). CDR3 nucleotide sequence: TGTGCCACCAGCAGATTGCCGGCAGACTCTCAGCCCCAGCATTTT. Translation: CATSRLPADSQPQHF.

This chain uses TRBV9 with TRBJ1-4; D not resolved. This CDR3 region has 15 residues. The ends were cut back, 0 bases at V and 0 bases at J, with 6 bases in the middle. CDR1 and CDR2 (germline): SGDLS, YYNGEE. The CDR3 bases are TGTGCCAGCAGCGTAGGCACCGCAACTAATGAAAAACTGTTTTTT. Protein product: CASSVGTATNEKLFF.

This clone was seen more than once but under ten times. V gene TRBV7-9 combines with J gene TRBJ2-1, with TRBD2 as a possible D gene (5 bases). V was pared by 4 bases and J by 8 bases, with 15 bases between. Looked up from germline, CDR1 is SEHNR and CDR2 is FQNEAQ (reference sequence). There are 14 residues in the CDR3. CDR3 coding DNA: TGTGCCAGCAGCTCTCAGAGGGTCGGGGATGAGCAGTTCTTC. Its translation: CASSSQRVGDEQFF.

This sequence joins TRBV10-3 and TRBJ2-6; 8 bases fit TRBD1. J lost 3 bases, V lost 11 bases, and 18 bases had no gene match. Germline CDR1 reads ENHRY; CDR2 reads SYGVKD. CDR3 size: 18 residues. CDR3 sequence (DNA): TGTGCCCACATGAGGGGGGACAGGAATCTCTTTGGGGCCAACGTCCTGACTTTC. As protein: CAHMRGDRNLFGANVLTF.

V usage is TRBV7-9 and J usage is TRBJ1-2; tentatively, D is TRBD1 (5 bases). Trimming took off 1 base at V and 12 bases at J, with 12 bases between the two ends. CDR1 is SEHNR and CDR2 is FQNEAQ in the germline V gene (reference sequence). The CDR3 is made up of 12 amino acids. The CDR3 region has the DNA TGTGCCAGCAGCTTAGGGGGACGGCCCCACACCTTC. It translates to CASSLGGRPHTF. Full variable domain (missing parts from reference TRBV7-9 and TRBJ1-2): DTGVSQNPRHKITKRGQNVTFRCDPISEHNRLYWYRQTLGQGPEFLTYFQNEAQLEKSRLLSDRFSAERPKGSFSTLEIQRTEQGDSAMYLCASSLGGRPHTFGSGTRLTVV.

This clone was counted between two and nine times. The chain is built from TRBV13 and TRBJ1-1; TRBD1 matches at 9 bases. V gave up 1 base and J gave up 5 bases; unmatched junction bases: 2. Germline V lookup: CDR1 PRHDT, CDR2 FYEKMQ (reference sequence). The CDR3 contains 14 residues. This CDR3 reads CASSLEDRGTEAFF. Here the CDR3 DNA reads TGTGCCAGCAGCTTAGAGGACAGGGGTACTGAAGCTTTCTTT.